The 4 T cell receptor beta chains given below trace back to one sample, sequenced in a study of T cell repertoires in cytomegalovirus infection. MiXCR, run by TCRdb on the reads, gives a single entry per CDR3 protein. Among approximately 100,000 distinct CDR3 sequences, over 40% were seen once, and the ten largest hold roughly 74%. Their cognate antigens are unknown. The sequencing here drew on CD8+ T cells from cultured PBMCs, taken from culture after CMV antigen stimulation. The receptors were sampled from a human donor in good health (CMV status not recorded). Some clones in this sample may be carry-over from other donors' samples.

V gene TRBV7-6 combines with J gene TRBJ1-3, with TRBD1 as a possible D gene (6 bases). CDR1 SGHVS and CDR2 FNYEAQ come from the germline V gene. V was cut by 2 bases and J by 3 bases, with 17 bases left in between. The CDR3 sequence is 17 residues long. This CDR3 is CASSLSSPGAGGNTIYF. The DNA of the CDR3 is TGTGCCAGCAGCTTAAGTTCGCCAGGGGCGGGTGGAAACACCATATATTTT. Supplemented by reference TRBV7-6 and TRBJ1-3, the full variable domain reads GAGVSQSPRYKVTKRGQDVALRCDPISGHVSLYWYRQALGQGPEFLTYFNYEAQQDKSGLPNDRFSAERPEGSISTLTIQRTEQRDSAMYRCASSLSSPGAGGNTIYFGEGSWLTVV.

This clonotype was observed at least ten times. The chain recombines TRBV7-9 with TRBJ1-1; 9 positions match TRBD1. Germline values: CDR1 SEHNR, CDR2 FQNEAQ (reference sequence). Unmatched junction bases numbered 3, after V lost 6 bases and J lost 4 bases. The CDR3 runs to 13 residues. CDR3 protein: CASSPTGGTEAFF. The CDR3 nucleotides are TGTGCCAGCAGTCCGACAGGGGGCACTGAAGCTTTCTTT.

This clonotype was recorded a few times. The chain has TRBV5-4 and TRBJ1-6, with TRBD1 identical over 8 bases. CDR3 length: 15 amino acids. Germline-derived CDR1 and CDR2 are SGHNT and YYREEE (reference sequence). Losses at the gene ends were 2 bases for V and 8 bases for J; bases not matched to a gene: 6. The CDR3 DNA sequence: TGTGCCAGCAGCTTTACAGGGGGTGGGCATTCACCCCTCCACTTT. The encoded protein is CASSFTGGGHSPLHF.

This chain links TRBV11-2 with TRBJ2-1, with a weak D call TRBD1 (5 bases). The V gene's germline CDR1 is SGHAT and CDR2 FQNNGV. The CDR3 contains 16 residues. V was shortened by 5 bases and J by 4 bases, with 18 bases between the two germline ends. CDR3 amino acids: CASSSAMGPGYNEQFF. The CDR3 DNA reads TGTGCCAGCAGCAGTGCAATGGGCCCAGGGTACAATGAGCAGTTCTTC. Based on the CDR3 plus reference TRBV11-2 and TRBJ2-1, the full variable domain is EAGVAQSPRYKIIEKRQSVAFWCNPISGHATLYWYQQILGQGPKLLIQFQNNGVVDDSQLPKDRFSAERLKGVDSTLKIQPAKLEDSAVYLCASSSAMGPGYNEQFFGPGTRLTVL.